This record looks at one T cell receptor beta chain sequence and its context. The sample belongs to a study of cytomegalovirus exposure and HLA in healthy donors. This CDR3 region has 16 residues. Germline CDR1 reads MRHNA; CDR2 reads SNTAGT. The germline V and J ends were trimmed by 0 bases and 1 base, with 11 bases remaining between them. This PCR relied on a set of 60 Vbeta primers and 13 Jbeta primers. The repertoire was sequenced with immunoSEQ multiplex PCR; TCRdb's copy has only in-frame clones and lacks some. This table has 150,000 to 180,000 clones, approximately 80% appearing once. The chain joins TRBV6-4 to TRBJ2-3; no definite D call. The sample was PBMCs. The origin of this receptor is a woman in her thirties or forties in good health and CMV-seropositive. CDR3 in amino acids: CASSDSGGSGTDTQYF. CDR3 DNA sequence: TGTGCCAGCAGTGACTCAGGCGGCTCCGGCACAGATACGCAGTATTTT.